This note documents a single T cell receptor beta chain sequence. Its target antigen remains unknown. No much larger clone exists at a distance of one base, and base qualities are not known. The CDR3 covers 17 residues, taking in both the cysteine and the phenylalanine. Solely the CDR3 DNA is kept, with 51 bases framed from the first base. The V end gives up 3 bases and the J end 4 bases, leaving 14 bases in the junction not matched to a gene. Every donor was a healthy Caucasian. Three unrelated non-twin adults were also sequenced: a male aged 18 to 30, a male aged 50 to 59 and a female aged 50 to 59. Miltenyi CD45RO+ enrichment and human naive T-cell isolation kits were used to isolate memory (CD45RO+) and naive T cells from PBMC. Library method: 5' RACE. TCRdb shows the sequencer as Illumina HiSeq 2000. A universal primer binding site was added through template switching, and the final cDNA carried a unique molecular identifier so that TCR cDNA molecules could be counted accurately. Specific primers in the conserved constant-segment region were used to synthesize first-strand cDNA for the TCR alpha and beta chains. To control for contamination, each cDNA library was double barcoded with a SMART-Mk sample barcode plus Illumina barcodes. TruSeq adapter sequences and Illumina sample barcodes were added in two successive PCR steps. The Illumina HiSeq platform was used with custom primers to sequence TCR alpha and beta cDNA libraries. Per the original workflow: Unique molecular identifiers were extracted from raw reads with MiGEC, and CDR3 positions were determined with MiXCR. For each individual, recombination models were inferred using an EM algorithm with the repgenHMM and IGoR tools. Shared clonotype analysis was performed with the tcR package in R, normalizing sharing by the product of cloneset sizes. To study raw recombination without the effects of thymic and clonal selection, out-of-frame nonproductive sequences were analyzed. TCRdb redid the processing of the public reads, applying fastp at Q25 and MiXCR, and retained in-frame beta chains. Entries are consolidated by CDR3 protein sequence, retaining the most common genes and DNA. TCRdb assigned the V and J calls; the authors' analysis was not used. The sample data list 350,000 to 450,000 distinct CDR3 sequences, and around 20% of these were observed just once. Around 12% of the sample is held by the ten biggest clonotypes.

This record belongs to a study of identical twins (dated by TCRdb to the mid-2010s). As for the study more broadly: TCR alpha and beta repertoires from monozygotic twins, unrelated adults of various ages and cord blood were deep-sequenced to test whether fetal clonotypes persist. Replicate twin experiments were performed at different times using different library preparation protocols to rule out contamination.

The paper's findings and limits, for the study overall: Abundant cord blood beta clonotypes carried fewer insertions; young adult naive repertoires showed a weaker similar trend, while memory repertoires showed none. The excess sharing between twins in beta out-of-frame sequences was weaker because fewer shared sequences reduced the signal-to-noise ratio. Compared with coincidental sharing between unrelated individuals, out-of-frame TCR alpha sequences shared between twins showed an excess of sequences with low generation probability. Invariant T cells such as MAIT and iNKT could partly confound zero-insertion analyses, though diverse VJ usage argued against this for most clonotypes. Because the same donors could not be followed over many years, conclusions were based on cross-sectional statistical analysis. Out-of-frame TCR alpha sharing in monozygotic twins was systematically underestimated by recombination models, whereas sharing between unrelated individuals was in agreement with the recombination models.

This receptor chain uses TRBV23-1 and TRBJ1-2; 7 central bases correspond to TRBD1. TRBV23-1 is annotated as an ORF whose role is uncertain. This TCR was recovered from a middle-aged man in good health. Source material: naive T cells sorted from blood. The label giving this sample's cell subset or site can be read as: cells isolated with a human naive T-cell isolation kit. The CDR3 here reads CASSQPGTAPFTYGYTF. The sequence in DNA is TGCGCCAGCAGTCAGCCCGGGACAGCACCCTTCACCTATGGCTACACCTTC.